This TCR beta chain was identified in a study of cytomegalovirus exposure and HLA in healthy donors (dated by TCRdb to about 2017). With respect to the entire study: According to an earlier analysis of a few hundred of the donors, some 180 million T cells yielded 95 million to 140 million unique TCR beta sequences and approximately 300 Gb of sequence data. The aim of the study was to test whether cataloging public T cell receptors could identify signatures of past pathogen exposure. Donor age, sex, ethnicity and CMV serostatus were compiled together with the repertoire data. In addition to the first cohort of roughly 700 subjects, a separate validation cohort of approximately 110 different subjects was used. Typing coverage varied by locus: roughly 620-640 donors for A, B, C, DRB1 and DQB1; more than 500 for DQA1; some 610 for DPA1; 400 to 480 for DPB1. Among 398 genotyped donors of the cohort, an average of about 240,000 unique TCR beta nucleotide sequences were sequenced per donor, about a sixth of them non-productive. HLA typing covered class I and class II loci at four-digit resolution. To study patterns of TCR occurrence, a later analysis re-analyzed previously published TCR beta repertoires from under 750 donors and added high-resolution HLA genotyping. The study combined high-throughput TCR immunosequencing, statistical association of individual TCRs with disease status, and machine learning to predict cytomegalovirus infection status. An earlier analysis of some 600 of the donors applied high-throughput TCR beta sequencing to assess whether each TCR beta V gene segment acted as functional or pseudogenic. Roughly 5 DR-DQ haplotypes were handled as single units for association and clustering, since linkage in the cohort was strong. All discovery cohort repertoires had been generated on a single sequencing platform. The genetic ancestry cluster associated with self-reported Caucasian donors included about four fifths of the 300 to 450 genotyped donors. About 300 gigabases of sequencing data and tens of millions of unique TCR sequences were included in an early release covering roughly 600 HLA-typed donors. In the later analysis, no new phenotypic data were used to find candidate immune exposures; instead, reliance was placed on TCR beta sequences and their occurrence across donors. Genome-wide SNP genotypes for about 65% of the roughly 700 donors were used in a later genetic analysis, which treated that subset as a discovery cohort. Using immunosequencing, the study profiled T cell repertoires from 500 to 800 subjects and related those repertoires to cytomegalovirus serostatus.

Points the paper makes about the study in general: Roughly uniform sequencing depth across donors was assumed in presence/absence analyses, although this assumption may not hold. In vitro tests confirmed that a few of the cytomegalovirus-associated TCR beta chains recognize cytomegalovirus antigens. While some public TCRs were present in many individuals, most TCR sequences turned up only very rarely across donors. The earlier analysis of approximately 560 of the donors excluded fewer than 20 rarely observed V segments, including chromosome 9 orphons, because counts were too low. A cluster of highly shared sequence variants was judged likely to represent a technical artifact of the sequencing pipeline. Because HLA typing was unavailable for some donors at each locus, only the typed subset was used in association tests. An association between a missense DCLRE1C variant and V-gene and J-gene trimming of TCR beta chains was found in a later genetic analysis and replicated in an independent cohort. For the cohort, immune exposure information was limited to CMV serostatus. A later genetic analysis reported fewer N-insertions in productive TCRs among donors in an Asian-associated ancestry cluster than the roughly 700-donor mean. In a later analysis, the rate of TCR association differed among HLA loci, with DRB1 alleles having the most associated TCRs and HLA-C alleles having the fewest. Linkage disequilibrium might explain the correlated functional status among segregating V segments, but an unknown experimental factor could not be excluded. This cohort had only TCR beta chains sequenced, and the lack of alpha or paired-chain data limited which features could be detected. In a later analysis, HLA-associated TCR beta chains showed more clonal expansion and lower generation probabilities than non-associated chains that were equally common. A later analysis associated roughly 17,000 TCR beta sequences with specific HLA alleles at a false discovery rate of 0.05. The authors suggested that the approach could potentially be extended to other disease states and immunological phenotypes. A later analysis reported that several top co-occurrence clusters appeared linked to parvovirus B19, influenza, CMV and Epstein-Barr virus. The study gave a list of 150 to 200 TCR beta chains associated with cytomegalovirus. In both the original and validation cohorts, the classifier was reported to diagnose cytomegalovirus status with high specificity and sensitivity. An earlier analysis of 587 of the donors showed that most TCR beta V segments appeared in productive rearrangements either about 90% or about 30% of the time, which broadly matched IMGT annotations. In a later analysis, most CMV-associated TCR beta chains were found to appear HLA-restricted, with HLA associations seemingly driven largely by CMV exposure. Strong co-occurrence of HLA alleles, especially DR and DQ, made assigning TCR associations to individual alleles difficult. The 87-base-pair reads could not distinguish some IMGT-functional V segments, including TRBV6-2 and TRBV6-3, so those segments were excluded. A further reported finding was that TCR beta sequences accurately predicted the HLA-A and HLA-B alleles for most subjects in the first cohort.

About this clone: Its cognate antigen has yet to be identified. Base-call qualities are not available, and no considerably larger clone is one nucleotide away.

Libraries came from the immunoSEQ multiplex PCR assay. A mixture of 60 forward primers for TCR Vbeta segments and 13 reverse primers for TCR Jbeta segments was used in the multiplex PCR. A multiplex PCR assay on genomic DNA amplified the CDR3 region of rearranged TCR beta genes. The amplified TCR beta libraries were sequenced on the Illumina HiSeq System as 87-base-pair reads. The paper's processing steps were these. In a later analysis, roughly 80 million unique TCR beta chains were counted across the roughly 610 repertoires, and around 11 million of these chains were shared by at least two donors. Raw reads were error-corrected and collapsed into unique sequences with a nearest-neighbor algorithm that merged closely related sequences to remove PCR and sequencing errors. To assign V, D and J gene segments, CDR3 sequences were aligned to IMGT reference sequences. Each retained sequence needed at least a six-nucleotide match to both a V gene segment and a J gene segment. Rearrangements were called productive when the CDR3 lacked stop codons and stayed in frame with V and J; all others were non-productive. Following IMGT convention, CDR3 was defined as the stretch from the second conserved V-encoded cysteine up to the conserved J-encoded phenylalanine. The earlier analysis of more than 450 of the donors excluded sequences that lacked an unambiguous match to a single V gene segment. In an earlier analysis of 450 to 750 of the donors, a V segment was called functional when productive rearrangements were above 56.7%, and segregating when the standard deviation between donors exceeded 5%. A statistical classification framework was built to diagnose cytomegalovirus status from the catalog of TCR beta chain sequences. V and J gene assignment, in a later analysis, came from comparing TCR nucleotide sequences with IMGT/GENE-DB human TR gene sequences. The TCRdist pipeline was used in a later analysis to assign CDR3 sequences and most-parsimonious VDJ recombination scenarios. In a later analysis, each TCR beta chain was defined by its CDR3 amino acid sequence together with its V-gene family, and reads without a unique V-gene family were excluded. A later analysis removed over 500 highly shared, low-generation-probability nucleotide sequences to deal with suspected cross-contamination and a sequencing artifact. A later analysis calculated a clonal expansion index for each public chain from normalized within-repertoire ranks of inferred template counts. A later analysis computed generation probabilities with a VDJ recombination model fitted to out-of-frame rearrangements, and checked the results against IGoR. In a later analysis, TCR-TCR, TCR-HLA and TCR-CMV co-occurrence was scored with hypergeometric tests, and a repertoire-size bias correction was applied to TCR pairs. In a later analysis, false discovery rates were estimated by permuting HLA or CMV assignments 20 times. In a later analysis, co-occurring TCRs were grouped using DBSCAN, and TCRdist sequence similarity was added for clustering within HLA-allele-positive subsets. For co-occurrence clustering, repertoires with fewer than 30,000 or more than 120,000 public chains were excluded, along with roughly 5 repertoires with anomalous nucleotide sharing. The source is immuneACCESS, and TCRdb retained only in-frame sequences with V and J called. Part of the clones is not carried over; for the studies checked, unresolved V genes explain less than half of this, and the remainder is unexplained. Clone size and the V and J calls come from that table; the DNA yielded D and trimming. The table for this sample lists 100,000 or so clones; over 65% of them were counted only once. Approximately 8% of the sample is in the top ten clones.

Sequences SGHDT (CDR1) and YYEEEE (CDR2) are obtained from the germline V gene. V drops 6 bases and J drops 0 bases, leaving 22 bases in between. The CDR3 contains 17 residues, cysteine and phenylalanine counted. Only the CDR3 DNA stays, 51 bases, in frame from base 1. In total, around 600 healthy bone marrow donors made up the cohort. At the time of sampling, all cohort members were nominally healthy, though unrecorded immune exposures were likely present. The donor tested CMV seropositive and was one of the 289 seropositive cohort members. A peripheral blood sample was provided by each donor, and peripheral blood mononuclear cells were used for TCR beta sequencing. Genomic DNA was extracted from the blood cell samples with the Qiagen DNeasy Blood Extraction Kit.

The receptor chain draws on TRBV5-6 and TRBJ2-7, with TRBD1 as a weak D call on 6 bases. The sample taken for sequencing was PBMCs. The sequence derives from a middle-aged man in good health and CMV-seropositive. At the DNA level, the sequence is TGTGCCAGCACCACCGCAGACGGGACACTCAGCTCCTACGAGCAGTACTTC. This gives the protein CASTTADGTLSSYEQYF.